This T cell receptor beta chain is drawn from a study of shared clonotypes between healthy human individuals. Study results and limitations: Memory subsets had estimated richness that was generally smaller than that of naive subsets.

This clone was counted a single time. What it binds is not known. Across several immunoSEQ plates, the genomic DNA of each subset was split evenly. The protocol was immunoSEQ multiplex PCR, while the TCRdb copy is restricted to in-frame clones and leaves out a portion. The sample has some 2.1 million clones, roughly 94% seen once. V lost 2 bases, J lost 0 bases, and 3 bases stayed unmatched. CDR1 is SGHRS and CDR2 is YFSETQ in the germline V gene. The CDR3 sequence is 16 residues long. The chain employs TRBV5-1 and TRBJ2-3; the match to TRBD2 covers 10 bases. The sample consisted of naive CD4+ T cells sorted from blood. Subset of the sample: CD45RA+ positively selected. The sequence was obtained from a young man in good health. CDR3: CASSFSGGPSTDTQYF. Written as DNA, the CDR3 is TGCGCCAGCAGCTTTAGCGGGGGGCCGAGCACAGATACGCAGTATTTT.